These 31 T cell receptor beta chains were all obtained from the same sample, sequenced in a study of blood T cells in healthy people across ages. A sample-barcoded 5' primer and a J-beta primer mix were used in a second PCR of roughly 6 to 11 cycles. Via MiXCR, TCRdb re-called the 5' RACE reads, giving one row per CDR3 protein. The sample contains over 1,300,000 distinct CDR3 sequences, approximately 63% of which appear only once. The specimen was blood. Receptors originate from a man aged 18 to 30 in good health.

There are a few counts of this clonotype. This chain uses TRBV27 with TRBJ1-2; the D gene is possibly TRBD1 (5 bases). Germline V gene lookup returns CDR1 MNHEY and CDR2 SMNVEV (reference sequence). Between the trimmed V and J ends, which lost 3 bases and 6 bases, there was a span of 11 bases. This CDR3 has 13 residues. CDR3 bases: TGTGCCAGCAGTTTCGTAGGGGAGGATGGCTACACCTTC. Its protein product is CASSFVGEDGYTF.

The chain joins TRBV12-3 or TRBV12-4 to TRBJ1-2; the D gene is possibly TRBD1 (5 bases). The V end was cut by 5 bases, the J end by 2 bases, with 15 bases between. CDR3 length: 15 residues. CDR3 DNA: TGTGCCAGCAGTATGTCGACAGATACAAACTATGGCTACACCTTC. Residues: CASSMSTDTNYGYTF.

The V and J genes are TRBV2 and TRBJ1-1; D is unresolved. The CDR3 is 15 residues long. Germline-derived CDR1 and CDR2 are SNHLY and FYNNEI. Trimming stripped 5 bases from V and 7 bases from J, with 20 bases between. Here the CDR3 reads CASSTLRQSRREAFF. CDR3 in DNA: TGTGCCAGCAGTACCCTCAGGCAGAGCAGGCGTGAAGCTTTCTTT.

This chain's CDR3 is CASSHSGQYYEQYF. The CDR3 coding sequence is TGCGCCAGCAGCCACTCGGGACAGTACTACGAGCAGTACTTC. This rearrangement joins TRBV4-1 to TRBJ2-7, with 7 bases that match TRBD1. The CDR3 runs to 14 residues. CDR1 and CDR2 from the germline V gene are MGHRA and YSYEKL. The V and J ends lost 3 bases and 3 bases, in that order; junction bases with no gene match: 5.

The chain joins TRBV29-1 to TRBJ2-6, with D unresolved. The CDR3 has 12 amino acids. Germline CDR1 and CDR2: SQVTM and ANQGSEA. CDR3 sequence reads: CTASSGANVLTF. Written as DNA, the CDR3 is TGCACCGCCAGCTCTGGGGCCAACGTCCTGACTTTC.

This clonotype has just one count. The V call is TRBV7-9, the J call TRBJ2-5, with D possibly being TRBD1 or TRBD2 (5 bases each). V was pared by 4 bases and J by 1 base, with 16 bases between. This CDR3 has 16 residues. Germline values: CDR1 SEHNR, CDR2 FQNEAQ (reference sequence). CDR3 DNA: TGTGCCAGCAGCTCCAATCCCGGGACGCTCCAAGAGACCCAGTACTTC. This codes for CASSSNPGTLQETQYF.

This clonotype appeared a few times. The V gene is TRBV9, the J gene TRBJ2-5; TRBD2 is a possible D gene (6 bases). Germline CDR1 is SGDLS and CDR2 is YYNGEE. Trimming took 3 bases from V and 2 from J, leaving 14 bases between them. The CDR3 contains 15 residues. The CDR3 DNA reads TGTGCCAGCAGCGCCTCCGGGACTCAACAAGAGACCCAGTACTTC. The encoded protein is CASSASGTQQETQYF.

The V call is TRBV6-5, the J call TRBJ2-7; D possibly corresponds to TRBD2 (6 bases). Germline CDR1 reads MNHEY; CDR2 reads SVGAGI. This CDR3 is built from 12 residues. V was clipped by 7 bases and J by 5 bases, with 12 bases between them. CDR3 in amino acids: CASTPGGDEQYF. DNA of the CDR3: TGTGCCAGCACCCCCGGAGGGGACGAGCAGTACTTC.

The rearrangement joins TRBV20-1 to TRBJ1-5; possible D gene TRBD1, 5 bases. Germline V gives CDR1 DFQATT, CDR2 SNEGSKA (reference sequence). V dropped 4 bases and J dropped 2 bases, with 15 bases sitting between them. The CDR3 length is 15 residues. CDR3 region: CSATTNQGGNQPQHF. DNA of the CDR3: TGCAGTGCTACAACAAACCAGGGAGGCAATCAGCCCCAGCATTTT.

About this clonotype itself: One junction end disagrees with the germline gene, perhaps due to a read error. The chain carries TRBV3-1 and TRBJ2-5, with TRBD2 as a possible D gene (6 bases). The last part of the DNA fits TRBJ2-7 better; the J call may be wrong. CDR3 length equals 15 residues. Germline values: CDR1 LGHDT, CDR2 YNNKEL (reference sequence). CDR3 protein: CAGSQAEAGRNEQYF. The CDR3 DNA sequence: TGTGCCGGCAGCCAAGCTGAGGCAGGGAGGAACGAGCAGTACTTC.

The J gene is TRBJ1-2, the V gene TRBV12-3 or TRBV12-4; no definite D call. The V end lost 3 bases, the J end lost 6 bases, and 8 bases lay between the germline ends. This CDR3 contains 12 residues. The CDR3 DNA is TGTGCCAGCAGTTTCGTTAGGGATGGCTACACCTTC. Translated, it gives CASSFVRDGYTF.

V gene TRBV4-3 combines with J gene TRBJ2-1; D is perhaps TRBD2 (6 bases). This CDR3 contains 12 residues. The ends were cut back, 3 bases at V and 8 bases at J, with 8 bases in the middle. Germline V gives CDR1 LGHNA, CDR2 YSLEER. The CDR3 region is CASSQSGHEQFF. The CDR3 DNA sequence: TGCGCCAGCAGCCAGAGCGGGCATGAGCAGTTCTTC.

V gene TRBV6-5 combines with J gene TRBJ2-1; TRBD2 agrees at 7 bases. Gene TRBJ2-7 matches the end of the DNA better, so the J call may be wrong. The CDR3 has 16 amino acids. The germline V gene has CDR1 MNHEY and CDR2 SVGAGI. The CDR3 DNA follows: TGTGCCAGCAGTTACTCCCTAGGGCGGGAGTCCAATGAGCAGTACTTC. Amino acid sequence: CASSYSLGRESNEQYF.

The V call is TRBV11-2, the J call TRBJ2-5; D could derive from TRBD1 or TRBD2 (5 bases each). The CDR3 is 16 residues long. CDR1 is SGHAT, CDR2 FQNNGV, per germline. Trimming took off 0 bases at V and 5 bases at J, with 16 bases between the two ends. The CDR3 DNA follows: TGTGCCAGCAGCTTAGATTATGCGACAGAGGGGGAGACCCAGTACTTC. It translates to CASSLDYATEGETQYF.

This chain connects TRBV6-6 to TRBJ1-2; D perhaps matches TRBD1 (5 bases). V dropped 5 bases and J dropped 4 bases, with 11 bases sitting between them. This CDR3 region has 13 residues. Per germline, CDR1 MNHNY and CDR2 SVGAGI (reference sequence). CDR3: CASSTDTIYGYTF. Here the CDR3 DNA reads TGTGCCAGCAGTACGGACACCATCTATGGCTACACCTTC.

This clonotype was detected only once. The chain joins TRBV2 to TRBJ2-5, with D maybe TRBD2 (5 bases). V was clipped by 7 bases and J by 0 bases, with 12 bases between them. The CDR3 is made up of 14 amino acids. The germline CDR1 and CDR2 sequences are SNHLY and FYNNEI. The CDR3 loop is CASTERSYQETQYF. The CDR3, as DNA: TGTGCCAGCACCGAGCGGTCGTACCAAGAGACCCAGTACTTC.

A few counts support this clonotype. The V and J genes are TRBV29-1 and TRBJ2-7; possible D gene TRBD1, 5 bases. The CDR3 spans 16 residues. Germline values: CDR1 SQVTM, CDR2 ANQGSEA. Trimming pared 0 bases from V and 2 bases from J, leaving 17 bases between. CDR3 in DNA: TGCAGCGTTGAAGATTGGGCCCCGGACAAAGCCTACGAGCAGTACTTC. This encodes CSVEDWAPDKAYEQYF.

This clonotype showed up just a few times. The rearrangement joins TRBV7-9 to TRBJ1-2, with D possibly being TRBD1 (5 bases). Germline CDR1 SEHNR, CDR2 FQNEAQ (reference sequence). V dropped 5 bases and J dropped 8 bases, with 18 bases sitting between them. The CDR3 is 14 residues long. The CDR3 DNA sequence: TGTGCCAGCAGCGCACAGCCCGGGACTGACGGCTACACCTTC. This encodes CASSAQPGTDGYTF.

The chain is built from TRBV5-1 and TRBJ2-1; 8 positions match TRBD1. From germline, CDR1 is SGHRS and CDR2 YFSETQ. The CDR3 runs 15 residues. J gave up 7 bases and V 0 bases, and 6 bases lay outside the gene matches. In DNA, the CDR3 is TGCGCCAGCAGCTTGGGACAGGGGACGGGAAATGAGCAGTTCTTC. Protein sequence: CASSLGQGTGNEQFF.

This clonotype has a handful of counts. The CDR3 is CASRDGTSVDTQYF. CDR3 sequence (DNA): TGCGCCAGCAGGGATGGGACTAGCGTGGATACGCAGTATTTT. The V gene is TRBV5-1, the J gene TRBJ2-3; 10 bases are shared with TRBD2. Germline assignment: CDR1 SGHRS and CDR2 YFSETQ. The CDR3 totals 14 residues. V dropped 5 bases and J dropped 6; count of bases not matched to a gene: 6.

The CDR3 loop reads CASSVGHTYEQYF. The CDR3 region has the DNA TGTGCCAGCAGCGTAGGGCACACCTACGAGCAGTACTTC. V usage is TRBV9 and J usage is TRBJ2-7, with D unclear. The germline V gene encodes CDR1 SGDLS and CDR2 YYNGEE. The ends were cut back, 0 bases at V and 2 bases at J, with 6 bases in the middle. This CDR3 spans 13 amino acids.

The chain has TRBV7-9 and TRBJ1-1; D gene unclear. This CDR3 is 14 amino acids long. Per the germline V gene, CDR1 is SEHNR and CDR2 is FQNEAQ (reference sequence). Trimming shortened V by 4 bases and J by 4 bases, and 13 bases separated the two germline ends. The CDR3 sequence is CASSSTQEGTEAFF. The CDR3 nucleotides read TGTGCCAGCAGCTCCACCCAAGAGGGCACTGAAGCTTTCTTT.

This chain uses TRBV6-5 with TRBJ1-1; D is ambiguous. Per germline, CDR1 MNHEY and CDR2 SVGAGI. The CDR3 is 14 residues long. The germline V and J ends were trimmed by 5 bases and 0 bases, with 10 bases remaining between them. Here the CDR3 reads CASSPTDLNTEAFF. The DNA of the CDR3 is TGTGCCAGCAGTCCAACGGACCTGAACACTGAAGCTTTCTTT.

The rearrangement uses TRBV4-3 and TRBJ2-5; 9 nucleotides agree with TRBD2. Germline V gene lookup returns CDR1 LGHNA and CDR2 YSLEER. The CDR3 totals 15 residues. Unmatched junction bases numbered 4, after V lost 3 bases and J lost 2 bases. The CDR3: CASSQDTSGQETQYF. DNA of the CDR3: TGCGCCAGCAGCCAGGACACTAGCGGGCAAGAGACCCAGTACTTC.

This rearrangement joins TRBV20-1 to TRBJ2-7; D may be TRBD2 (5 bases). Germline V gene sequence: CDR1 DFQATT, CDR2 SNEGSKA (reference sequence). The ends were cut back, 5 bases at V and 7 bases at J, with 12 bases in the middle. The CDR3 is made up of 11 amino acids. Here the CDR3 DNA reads TGCAGTGCTTCTCCCCGGGGAGAGCAGTACTTC. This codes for CSASPRGEQYF.

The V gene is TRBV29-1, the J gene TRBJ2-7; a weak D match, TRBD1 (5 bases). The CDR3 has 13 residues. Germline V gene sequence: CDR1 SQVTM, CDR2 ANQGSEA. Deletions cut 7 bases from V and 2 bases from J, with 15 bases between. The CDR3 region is CSATQVRTYEQYF. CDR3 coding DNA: TGCAGCGCTACACAGGTTAGGACCTACGAGCAGTACTTC.

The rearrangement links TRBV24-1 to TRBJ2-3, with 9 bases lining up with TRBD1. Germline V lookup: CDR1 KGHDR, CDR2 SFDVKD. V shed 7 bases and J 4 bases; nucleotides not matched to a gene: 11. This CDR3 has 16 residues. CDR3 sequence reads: CATSETGTGFPDTQYF. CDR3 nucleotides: TGTGCCACCAGCGAAACCGGGACAGGGTTTCCAGATACGCAGTATTTT.

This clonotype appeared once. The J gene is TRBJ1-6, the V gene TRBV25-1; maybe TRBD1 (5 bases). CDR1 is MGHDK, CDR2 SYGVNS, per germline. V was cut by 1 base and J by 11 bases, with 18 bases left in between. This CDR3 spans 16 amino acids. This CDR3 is CASSEFGRVRNPPLHF. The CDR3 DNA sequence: TGTGCCAGCAGTGAATTCGGCAGGGTGAGAAATCCACCCCTCCACTTT. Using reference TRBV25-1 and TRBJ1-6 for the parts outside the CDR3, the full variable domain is EADIYQTPRYLVIGTGKKITLECSQTMGHDKMYWYQQDPGMELHLIHYSYGVNSTEKGDLSSESTVSRIRTEHFPLTLESARPSHTSQYLCASSEFGRVRNPPLHFGNGTRLTVT.

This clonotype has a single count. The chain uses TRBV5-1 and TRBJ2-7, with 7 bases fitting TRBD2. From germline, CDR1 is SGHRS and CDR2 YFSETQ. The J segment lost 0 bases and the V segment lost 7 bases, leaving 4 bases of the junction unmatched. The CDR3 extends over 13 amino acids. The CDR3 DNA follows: TGCGCCAGCGGGGGGGAAATCTCCTACGAGCAGTACTTC. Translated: CASGGEISYEQYF.

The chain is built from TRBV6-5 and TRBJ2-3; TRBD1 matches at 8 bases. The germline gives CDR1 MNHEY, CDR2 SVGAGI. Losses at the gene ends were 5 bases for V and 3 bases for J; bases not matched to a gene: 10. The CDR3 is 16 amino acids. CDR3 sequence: CASSPSPGGWTDTQYF. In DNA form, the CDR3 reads TGTGCCAGCAGTCCCTCCCCAGGGGGCTGGACAGATACGCAGTATTTT.

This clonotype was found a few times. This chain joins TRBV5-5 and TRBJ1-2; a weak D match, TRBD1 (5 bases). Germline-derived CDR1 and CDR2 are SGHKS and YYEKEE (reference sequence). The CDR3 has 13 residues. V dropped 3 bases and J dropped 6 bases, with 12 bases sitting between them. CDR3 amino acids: CASSSPGRDGYTF. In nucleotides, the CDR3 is TGTGCCAGCAGCTCGCCAGGGAGGGATGGCTACACCTTC.